The clone carrying this TCR beta chain was observed a single time. Its antigen is undetermined. Data came from immunoSEQ multiplex PCR; TCRdb stores just in-frame clones and leaves some out. The sample contains about 150,000 clones, 85% to 95% of which appear only once. V shed 0 bases and J shed 0 bases, with 8 bases lying between them. This CDR3 is 15 amino acids long. Germline V CDR1 and CDR2: MGHRA, YSYEKL. This entry belongs to a study of T cell responses to AZD1222 COVID-19 vaccine. Study details: Second doses at about 4 or about 12 weeks were pooled.

Study-level results: Per reports, nearly half of all spike-specific TCRs target regions that are unmutated in variants. Every sample of the repertoires postdated the peak T cell response. Donor demographics were predominantly white British with a female majority; clonal diversity may be underestimated.

The rearrangement links TRBV4-1 to TRBJ1-1; D gene unclear. This material consisted of peripheral blood, taken on day 0 of AZD1222 vaccination. The TCR originated in an adult in good health. The CDR3 here is CASSQDFPVNTEAFF. Here the CDR3 DNA reads TGCGCCAGCAGCCAAGATTTTCCGGTGAACACTGAAGCTTTCTTT.